The TCR beta chain described here comes from a study of blood T cell repertoires in COVID-19. Background on the study: Sources were T cells, B-cell-depleted T cells, or PBMCs; the material itself was cDNA or gDNA.

The data were produced by immunoSEQ multiplex PCR, yet TCRdb's version contains in-frame clones alone and is incomplete. The sample consists of some 240,000 clones, around 81% of them appearing once. The CDR3 contains 15 residues. CDR1 is SGHTA and CDR2 is FQGNSA in the germline V gene. Trimming cost V 1 base and J 1 base, with 10 bases left between them. This TCR derives from a woman aged 65 to 85 with acute or convalescent COVID-19. Sequenced material: peripheral blood. This chain connects TRBV7-2 to TRBJ1-1, with a weak D call TRBD1 (6 bases). CDR3 protein: CASSLVGGGNTEAFF. DNA for the CDR3: TGTGCCAGCAGCTTAGTTGGGGGCGGGAACACTGAAGCTTTCTTT.